Shown below are 25 T cell receptor beta chains from a single sample sequenced in a study of T cell responses to AZD1222 COVID-19 vaccine. TCRdb's copy holds only in-frame clones and misses some; the assay was immunoSEQ multiplex PCR. This table has some 120,000 clones, about 90% appearing once. Sample: peripheral blood, taken on day 0 of AZD1222 vaccination. Receptor source: an adult in good health.

This clone was picked up one time. The chain links TRBV13 to TRBJ1-2; D uncertain. Germline lookup yields CDR1 PRHDT and CDR2 FYEKMQ (reference sequence). V dropped 0 bases and J dropped 0 bases, with 8 bases sitting between them. CDR3 length: 15 amino acids. The CDR3 reads CASSLGQITNYGYTF. CDR3 sequence (DNA): TGTGCCAGCAGCTTAGGACAGATAACTAACTATGGCTACACCTTC.

J is TRBJ2-2 and V is TRBV5-6; no clear D gene. The V and J ends lost 4 bases and 1 base respectively, with 11 bases between them. This CDR3 comprises 15 residues. Per the germline V gene, CDR1 is SGHDT and CDR2 is YYEEEE. CDR3 nucleotides: TGTGCCAGCAGCCCCACCCGACTGAACACCGGGGAGCTGTTTTTT. It specifies CASSPTRLNTGELFF.

This chain connects TRBV24-1 to TRBJ1-5; D may be TRBD1 (5 bases). CDR3 length equals 13 residues. Germline V gene sequence: CDR1 KGHDR, CDR2 SFDVKD. V was shortened by 4 bases and J by 14 bases, with 17 bases between the two germline ends. The CDR3 here is CATSEGPGLQEHF. CDR3 in DNA: TGTGCCACCAGTGAAGGACCGGGACTCCAAGAGCATTTT.

The rearrangement links TRBV7-2 to TRBJ1-5; no clear D. This CDR3 has 13 residues. Trimming took 5 bases from V and 3 from J, leaving 8 bases between them. Germline loops: CDR1 SGHTA, CDR2 FQGNSA. CDR3 in amino acids: CASSPRTNQPQHF. CDR3 coding DNA: TGTGCCAGCAGCCCACGGACCAATCAGCCCCAGCATTTT.

This clone was picked up one time. The chain uses TRBV13 and TRBJ2-5, with D hard to call. Trimming took off 5 bases at V and 3 bases at J, with 10 bases between the two ends. The CDR3 runs 13 residues. The germline CDR1 and CDR2 sequences are PRHDT and FYEKMQ (reference sequence). In DNA form, the CDR3 reads TGTGCCAGCAGCCACCATCGGGAAGAGACCCAGTACTTC. As protein: CASSHHREETQYF.

The chain uses TRBV2 and TRBJ1-2; no reliable D call. Germline-derived CDR1 and CDR2 are SNHLY and FYNNEI. CDR3 size: 14 residues. V dropped 10 bases and J dropped 4 bases, with 19 bases sitting between them. The CDR3 DNA is TGTGCCAACCTGGCCGGGGTGACACTCTATGGCTACACCTTC. It translates to CANLAGVTLYGYTF.

The chain employs TRBV28 and TRBJ1-2; D is possibly TRBD1 (5 bases). Deletions cut 5 bases from V and 7 bases from J, with 17 bases between. Germline V gene lookup returns CDR1 MDHEN and CDR2 SYDVKM. The CDR3 is made up of 14 amino acids. This chain's CDR3 is CASSRPGSRGGYTF. For the CDR3, the DNA is TGTGCCAGCAGTCGACCAGGGTCTCGCGGTGGCTACACCTTC.

This sequence joins TRBV6-6 and TRBJ2-7; 14 nucleotides line up with TRBD2. CDR1 and CDR2 from the germline V gene are MNHNY and SVGAGI (reference sequence). The CDR3 consists of 16 residues. V dropped 4 bases and J dropped 3; count of bases not matched to a gene: 5. In DNA form, the CDR3 reads TGTGCCAGCAGTTCGGGACTAGCGGGGGCCGGCTACGAGCAGTACTTC. It encodes CASSSGLAGAGYEQYF.

The chain recombines TRBV6-2 or TRBV6-3 with TRBJ2-5; D is perhaps TRBD1 (5 bases). CDR1 and CDR2 (germline): MNHEY, SVGEGT. The V end was cut by 2 bases, the J end by 4 bases, with 14 bases between. The CDR3 runs to 15 residues. CDR3 sequence reads: CASSYVRAPPETQYF. The CDR3 DNA follows: TGTGCCAGCAGTTACGTCAGGGCGCCTCCAGAGACCCAGTACTTC.

This clone turned up a few times. The genes are TRBV24-1 and TRBJ2-7, with 8 nucleotides matching TRBD2. The V gene's germline CDR1 is KGHDR and CDR2 SFDVKD. The V and J ends lost 1 base and 2 bases, in that order; junction bases with no gene match: 6. The CDR3 runs to 16 residues. The CDR3 sequence is CATSDFDSGVTYEQYF. As DNA, the CDR3 is TGTGCCACCAGTGATTTTGATAGCGGGGTTACCTACGAGCAGTACTTC.

This sequence joins TRBV19 and TRBJ1-3; D remains unclear. This CDR3 spans 16 amino acids. Germline lookup yields CDR1 LNHDA and CDR2 SQIVND (reference sequence). Between the trimmed V and J ends, which lost 1 base and 0 bases, there was a span of 10 bases. CDR3 DNA sequence: TGTGCCAGTAGTATAGTCGGGAGGAGCTCTGGAAACACCATATATTTT. It yields the protein CASSIVGRSSGNTIYF.

The gene calls are TRBV6-5 and TRBJ1-5; no clear D. The length of the CDR3 is 13 residues. Deletions cut 0 bases from V and 7 bases from J, with 7 bases between. The germline CDR1 and CDR2 sequences are MNHEY and SVGAGI. CDR3 bases: TGTGCCAGCAGTTACTCCGGGGAACAGCCCCAGCATTTT. Protein product: CASSYSGEQPQHF.

This clone was observed a single time. The chain has TRBV5-4 and TRBJ1-1; TRBD1 might be the D (6 bases). V lost 6 bases to trimming and J lost 5 bases, with 17 bases between them. There are 14 residues in the CDR3. The germline V gene has CDR1 SGHNT and CDR2 YYREEE (reference sequence). In DNA, the CDR3 is TGTGCCAGCAAATCAACAGGGACCGGGACTGAAGCTTTCTTT. Protein sequence: CASKSTGTGTEAFF.

V gene TRBV15 combines with J gene TRBJ1-5, with D unresolved. CDR1 is LNHNV, CDR2 YYDKDF, per germline (reference sequence). CDR3 size: 18 residues. V was shortened by 2 bases and J by 1 base, with 18 bases between the two germline ends. CDR3 DNA: TGTGCCACCAGCAGAAGTCGATCCGGGAGGGTGAGCAATCAGCCCCAGCATTTT. Protein product: CATSRSRSGRVSNQPQHF.

The rearrangement uses TRBV28 and TRBJ1-2, with TRBD1 identical over 12 bases. CDR3 length: 16 residues. The germline V gene encodes CDR1 MDHEN and CDR2 SYDVKM. The V gene end was trimmed by 6 bases and the J gene end by 1 base; junction bases not matched to a gene: 6. The chain's CDR3 is CASRGGTGGYNYGYTF. CDR3 DNA: TGTGCCAGCAGGGGCGGGACAGGGGGCTATAACTATGGCTACACCTTC.

In its sample, this clone was seen a few times. The CDR3 protein is CASGNGHSYEQYF. CDR3 DNA sequence: TGTGCCAGCGGCAATGGCCACTCCTACGAGCAGTACTTC. The chain recombines TRBV12-3 or TRBV12-4 with TRBJ2-7; D unclear. Deletions cut 8 bases from V and 0 bases from J, with 11 bases between. This CDR3 has 13 residues.

The chain uses TRBV7-3 and TRBJ1-2; D is ambiguous. The CDR3 loop spans 12 amino acids. The V gene lost 3 bases and the J gene lost 3 bases, with 5 bases spanning the gap. CDR1 SGHTA and CDR2 FQGTGA come from the germline V gene. The CDR3 reads CASSFGDYGYTF. The CDR3 coding sequence is TGTGCCAGCAGCTTTGGAGACTATGGCTACACCTTC.

This chain connects TRBV4-1 to TRBJ2-7, with D tentatively TRBD2 (6 bases). Germline V gene lookup returns CDR1 MGHRA and CDR2 YSYEKL. The V end was cut by 3 bases, the J end by 7 bases, with 7 bases between. CDR3 length: 11 residues. CDR3 sequence: CASSHGGEQYF. The CDR3 nucleotides read TGCGCCAGCAGCCACGGGGGTGAGCAGTACTTC.

The gene calls are TRBV7-9 and TRBJ2-1; D not resolved. Trimming shortened V by 2 bases and J by 7 bases, and 3 bases separated the two germline ends. The CDR3 loop spans 11 amino acids. Per the germline V gene, CDR1 is SEHNR and CDR2 is FQNEAQ (reference sequence). This CDR3 is CASSLMNEQFF. CDR3 coding DNA: TGTGCCAGCAGCTTAATGAATGAGCAGTTCTTC. Full variable domain (rest looked up from reference TRBV7-9 and TRBJ2-1): DTGVSQNPRHKITKRGQNVTFRCDPISEHNRLYWYRQTLGQGPEFLTYFQNEAQLEKSRLLSDRFSAERPKGSFSTLEIQRTEQGDSAMYLCASSLMNEQFFGPGTRLTVL.

The chain employs TRBV5-1 and TRBJ2-1, with TRBD1 matching over 7 bases. The CDR3 consists of 16 residues. V lost 4 bases, J lost 8 bases, and 15 bases stayed unmatched. Germline V gene sequence: CDR1 SGHRS, CDR2 YFSETQ. DNA for the CDR3: TGCGCCAGCAGCCTGGGGGCCCTGACAGGGTTTGATGAGCAGTTCTTC. Amino acids: CASSLGALTGFDEQFF.

V and J are TRBV5-6 and TRBJ2-7; D is undetermined. Trimming removed 2 bases at V and 3 bases at J, with 15 bases between. The CDR3 is made up of 15 amino acids. Germline-derived CDR1 and CDR2 are SGHDT and YYEEEE. The CDR3 protein is CASSFGRTVYYEQYF. For the CDR3, the DNA is TGTGCCAGCAGCTTCGGCAGGACGGTGTACTACGAGCAGTACTTC.

This clone has ten or more counts. This chain connects TRBV29-1 to TRBJ2-7; D not certain. The CDR3 is 14 residues long. Germline CDR1 and CDR2: SQVTM and ANQGSEA. Between the trimmed V and J ends, which lost 1 base and 0 bases, there was a span of 10 bases. This CDR3 reads CSVEVGPFSYEQYF. In DNA, the CDR3 is TGCAGCGTTGAAGTAGGTCCCTTCTCCTACGAGCAGTACTTC.

The chain employs TRBV2 and TRBJ1-1; no firm D call. This CDR3 has 13 residues. With 4 bases removed from V and 3 bases from J, the gap between germline ends came to 9 bases. Per germline, CDR1 SNHLY and CDR2 FYNNEI. The CDR3 region has the DNA TGTGCCAGCAGTGCGGCAGGCGACACTGAAGCTTTCTTT. Its translation: CASSAAGDTEAFF.

The V and J genes are TRBV1 and TRBJ1-2. TRBV1 is designated a pseudogene. The CDR3 has 12 residues. The CDR3 loop reads CTSTGDGYGYTF. CDR3 DNA: TGCACCAGCACCGGGGATGGCTATGGCTACACCTTC.

V gene TRBV24-1 combines with J gene TRBJ1-5; D is undetermined. The germline gives CDR1 KGHDR, CDR2 SFDVKD. V shed 2 bases and J shed 6 bases, with 13 bases lying between them. The CDR3 runs 15 residues. CDR3 amino acids: CATSDSQGKSQPQHF. CDR3 DNA: TGTGCCACCAGTGATTCCCAAGGGAAAAGTCAGCCCCAGCATTTT.